Presented here are 27 T cell receptor beta chains from one specimen sequenced in a study of technical replicates of blood from a few donors. Clones were sequenced by immunoSEQ multiplex PCR, and TCRdb holds only the in-frame ones, with some missing. The data contain more than 75,000 clones, roughly 94% of them singletons. Sequenced: T cells isolated from PBMCs. These receptors were collected from a human donor in good health.

This chain connects TRBV9 to TRBJ1-2; 8 bases map to TRBD1. The CDR3 is 14 amino acids. Per the germline V gene, CDR1 is SGDLS and CDR2 is YYNGEE. Trimming took 3 bases from V and 4 from J; bases not matched to a gene: 5. The CDR3 bases are TGTGCCAGCAGCGCCTCCAGGGGGCCCTATGGCTACACCTTC. It encodes CASSASRGPYGYTF.

CDR3: CASIRDSSRSDTQYF. CDR3 bases: TGTGCCAGCATTCGGGACTCATCAAGATCAGATACGCAGTATTTT. The chain has TRBV6-5 and TRBJ2-3, with a tentative D call TRBD2 (6 bases). Germline V gives CDR1 MNHEY, CDR2 SVGAGI. The CDR3 totals 15 residues. V was shortened by 7 bases and J by 4 bases, with 18 bases between the two germline ends.

This sequence joins TRBV7-3 and TRBJ2-1; 9 nucleotides match TRBD2. Germline loops: CDR1 SGHTA, CDR2 FQGTGA. J lost 2 bases, V lost 5 bases, and 4 bases had no gene match. The CDR3 has 15 amino acids. The CDR3 loop reads CASSPTSGAYNEQFF. The DNA for the CDR3 is TGTGCCAGCAGCCCGACTAGCGGAGCCTACAATGAGCAGTTCTTC.

This chain connects TRBV19 to TRBJ2-7; TRBD2 is a possible D gene (7 bases). The CDR3 covers 17 residues. Per the germline V gene, CDR1 is LNHDA and CDR2 is SQIVND (reference sequence). Trimming removed 2 bases from V and 1 base from J, with 18 bases in between. This chain's CDR3 is CASSIKGGSGRSYEQYF. The CDR3 region has the DNA TGTGCCAGTAGTATAAAGGGGGGGAGCGGACGGTCCTACGAGCAGTACTTC.

The V gene is TRBV5-4, the J gene TRBJ1-2, with a weak D call TRBD1 (5 bases). Trimming shortened V by 6 bases and J by 0 bases, and 24 bases separated the two germline ends. Germline V gene data show CDR1 as SGHNT and CDR2 as YYREEE (reference sequence). The CDR3 length is 18 residues. CDR3 bases: TGTGCCAGCATGGAGCGCGGGACTAATTCCCTATCTAACTATGGCTACACCTTC. It yields the protein CASMERGTNSLSNYGYTF.

This rearrangement joins TRBV15 to TRBJ1-1; D ambiguous. Looked up from germline, CDR1 is LNHNV and CDR2 is YYDKDF (reference sequence). This CDR3 is built from 15 residues. V shed 4 bases and J shed 0 bases, with 12 bases lying between them. The chain's CDR3 is CATSMGRSLNTEAFF. For the CDR3, the DNA is TGTGCCACCAGCATGGGGAGGAGTCTGAACACTGAAGCTTTCTTT.

This clone occurred once. J is TRBJ2-1 and V is TRBV12-5; 9 nucleotides match TRBD1. Germline V gene sequence: CDR1 LGHNT, CDR2 FRNRAP. This CDR3 spans 15 amino acids. Germline trimming cut 5 bases from V and 1 base from J; bases unmatched to any gene: 3. Written as DNA, the CDR3 is TGTGCTAGTGGTAAGGGGACAGGGTCCTACAATGAGCAGTTCTTC. Encoded protein: CASGKGTGSYNEQFF.

This clone has just a few counts. The J gene is TRBJ2-7, the V gene TRBV6-1, with 11 bases aligning to TRBD1. The CDR3 loop spans 15 amino acids. Unmatched junction bases numbered 1, after V lost 0 bases and J lost 3 bases. Germline loops: CDR1 MNHNS, CDR2 SASEGT. The CDR3 nucleotides are TGTGCCAGCAGTGAAGCGGGGACAGGGGGCTACGAGCAGTACTTC. Translated, it gives CASSEAGTGGYEQYF.

The chain uses TRBV5-5 and TRBJ2-7, with D possibly TRBD1 on 6 matching bases. The CDR3 is 14 residues long. With 0 bases removed from V and 4 bases from J, the gap between germline ends came to 11 bases. Germline assignment: CDR1 SGHKS and CDR2 YYEKEE (reference sequence). The CDR3 spells CASSLVAGVYEQYF. CDR3 DNA sequence: TGTGCCAGCAGCTTGGTAGCAGGGGTATACGAGCAGTACTTC.

Written as DNA, the CDR3 is TGTGCCAGCCCTCCCGAGAGGTACAGTTATCCACTAGGCAATCAGCCCCAGCATTTT. Its protein is CASPPERYSYPLGNQPQHF. The V and J genes are TRBV19 and TRBJ1-5; D is unclear. This CDR3 is built from 19 residues. V was shortened by 9 bases and J by 2 bases, with 29 bases between the two germline ends. CDR1 and CDR2 from the germline V gene are LNHDA and SQIVND (reference sequence).

The chain combines TRBV4-1 with TRBJ2-5; TRBD2 matches at 8 bases. CDR1 and CDR2 from the germline V gene are MGHRA and YSYEKL. The V and J ends lost 1 base and 2 bases, in that order; junction bases with no gene match: 6. The CDR3 has 16 amino acids. CDR3 coding DNA: TGCGCCAGCAGCCAAGGTGGGACTAGTAGACAAGAGACCCAGTACTTC. Its translation is CASSQGGTSRQETQYF.

The chain carries TRBV19 and TRBJ2-1; D is uncertain. CDR1 and CDR2 from the germline V gene are LNHDA and SQIVND (reference sequence). The CDR3 sequence is 15 residues long. The V end lost 0 bases, the J end lost 4 bases, and 10 bases lay between the germline ends. CDR3: CASSIDSRRYNEQFF. In nucleotides, the CDR3 is TGTGCCAGTAGTATAGATTCGCGGAGATACAATGAGCAGTTCTTC.

The chain carries TRBV28 and TRBJ1-1, with D tentatively TRBD1 (6 bases). Trimming stripped 6 bases from V and 3 bases from J, with 14 bases between. The CDR3 totals 14 residues. The germline gives CDR1 MDHEN, CDR2 SYDVKM. The CDR3 sequence is CASRGASSHTEAFF. CDR3 sequence (DNA): TGTGCCAGCAGGGGGGCATCTTCCCACACTGAAGCTTTCTTT.

The chain couples TRBV4-1 to TRBJ2-3; 8 bases agree with TRBD2. The germline V gene has CDR1 MGHRA and CDR2 YSYEKL. V lost 4 bases to trimming and J lost 3 bases; unmatched junction nucleotides: 6. This CDR3 comprises 15 residues. The CDR3 protein is CASSPLGLETDTQYF. The CDR3 region has the DNA TGCGCCAGCAGCCCACTGGGACTAGAAACAGATACGCAGTATTTT.

The chain has TRBV2 and TRBJ2-1; perhaps TRBD1 as D (6 bases). Between the trimmed V and J ends, which lost 6 bases and 0 bases, there was a span of 9 bases. The CDR3 has 14 amino acids. Germline loops: CDR1 SNHLY, CDR2 FYNNEI. CDR3 loop: CASSWTASYNEQFF. The CDR3 DNA reads TGTGCCAGCAGCTGGACAGCCTCCTACAATGAGCAGTTCTTC. The full variable domain, its missing parts supplied by reference TRBV2 and TRBJ2-1, is EPEVTQTPSHQVTQMGQEVILRCVPISNHLYFYWYRQILGQKVEFLVSFYNNEISEKSEIFDDQFSVERPDGSNFTLKIRSTKLEDSAMYFCASSWTASYNEQFFGPGTRLTVL.

The chain uses TRBV5-1 and TRBJ2-1, with 7 bases identical to TRBD2. Germline trimming cut 1 base from V and 4 bases from J; bases unmatched to any gene: 8. The CDR3 extends over 16 amino acids. The germline CDR1 and CDR2 sequences are SGHRS and YFSETQ. CDR3 DNA: TGCGCCAGCAGCTTGTCTGAGACGGGGGGATACAATGAGCAGTTCTTC. Translated, it gives CASSLSETGGYNEQFF. Drawing the rest from reference TRBV5-1 and TRBJ2-1, the complete variable domain is KAGVTQTPRYLIKTRGQQVTLSCSPISGHRSVSWYQQTPGQGLQFLFEYFSETQRNKGNFPGRFSGRQFSNSRSEMNVSTLELGDSALYLCASSLSETGGYNEQFFGPGTRLTVL.

The chain links TRBV7-8 to TRBJ2-7; 13 nucleotides line up with TRBD2. CDR1 is SGHVS, CDR2 FQNEAQ, per germline. J was trimmed by 2 bases and V by 0 bases; bases with no gene match: 10. The CDR3 sequence is 19 residues long. The CDR3 here is CASSLAPRTSGSQTYEQYF. In nucleotides, the CDR3 is TGTGCCAGCAGCTTAGCGCCCAGGACTAGCGGGAGCCAAACCTACGAGCAGTACTTC.

The CDR3 here is CASSYGLAGDFYEQYF. The CDR3 coding sequence is TGTGCCAGCAGTTACGGACTAGCGGGAGATTTCTACGAGCAGTACTTC. This chain links TRBV27 with TRBJ2-7; TRBD2 agrees at 13 bases. The CDR3 runs to 16 residues. The trim removed 4 bases at V and 3 bases at J, leaving 6 bases unmatched. Germline-derived CDR1 and CDR2 are MNHEY and SMNVEV (reference sequence).

The rearrangement uses TRBV27 and TRBJ1-1; possibly TRBD1 for D (6 bases). V lost 5 bases, J lost 1 base, and 17 bases lay in between. CDR3 length equals 16 residues. Per the germline V gene, CDR1 is MNHEY and CDR2 is SMNVEV (reference sequence). Written as DNA, the CDR3 is TGTGCCAGCAGTCTGTACAGGGCCGGGACGAACACTGAAGCTTTCTTT. This sequence encodes CASSLYRAGTNTEAFF.

The rearrangement links TRBV27 to TRBJ2-3, with D perhaps TRBD2 (6 bases). The V gene lost 5 bases and the J gene lost 2 bases, with 14 bases spanning the gap. The V gene's germline CDR1 is MNHEY and CDR2 SMNVEV (reference sequence). The CDR3 length is 15 residues. The CDR3 sequence is CASSPILDYTDTQYF. The CDR3 DNA follows: TGTGCCAGCAGTCCCATTCTGGACTACACAGATACGCAGTATTTT.

The CDR3 region has the DNA TGTGCCAGCAGTTTCAGGGGAGAGGGTAGCCAGCATTTT. This gives the protein CASSFRGEGSQHF. The rearrangement uses TRBV27 and TRBJ1-5; D possibly corresponds to TRBD1 (6 bases). The CDR3 length is 13 residues. The germline V gene encodes CDR1 MNHEY and CDR2 SMNVEV (reference sequence). The V and J ends lost 3 bases and 12 bases respectively, with 15 bases between them.

This clone came up once. This chain connects TRBV11-3 to TRBJ2-1; perhaps TRBD2 as D (6 bases). Germline values: CDR1 SGHNT, CDR2 YENEEA. The CDR3 contains 15 residues. The V end lost 1 base, the J end lost 5 bases, and 12 bases lay between the germline ends. CDR3 in amino acids: CASSLVGLADNEQFF. As DNA, the CDR3 is TGTGCCAGCAGCTTAGTAGGGTTAGCGGACAATGAGCAGTTCTTC.

This chain links TRBV11-2 with TRBJ1-4; TRBD1 matches at 11 bases. Germline values: CDR1 SGHAT, CDR2 FQNNGV. The CDR3 runs to 15 residues. Trimming at V came to 8 bases and at J to 6 bases, leaving 8 bases not matched to a gene. The CDR3 DNA reads TGTGCCAGCGAGGGTAGGGGACAGGGGGATGAAAAACTGTTTTTT. This encodes CASEGRGQGDEKLFF.

CDR3 coding DNA: TGTGCCAGCAGCTTCAGCGGGAGATCACAAGAGACCCAGTACTTC. It specifies CASSFSGRSQETQYF. The chain carries TRBV5-4 and TRBJ2-5, with 8 bases fitting TRBD2. The germline CDR1 and CDR2 sequences are SGHNT and YYREEE (reference sequence). After removal of 2 bases from V and 2 bases from J, the junction contained 5 bases not matched to a gene. CDR3 size: 15 residues.

V usage is TRBV30 and J usage is TRBJ2-1, with TRBD2 matching 7 bases. Germline-derived CDR1 and CDR2 are GTSNPN and SVGIG (reference sequence). V lost 2 bases to trimming and J lost 3 bases; unmatched junction nucleotides: 4. The CDR3 covers 14 residues. DNA for the CDR3: TGTGCCTGGAGTCCGGCTAGCGGCTACAATGAGCAGTTCTTC. Protein: CAWSPASGYNEQFF. The full variable domain, in which reference TRBV30 and TRBJ2-1 provide the parts outside the CDR3, is SQTIHQWPATLVQPVGSPLSLECTVEGTSNPNLYWYRQAAGRGLQLLFYSVGIGQISSEVPQNLSASRPQDRQFILSSKKLLLSDSGFYLCAWSPASGYNEQFFGPGTRLTVL.

DNA for the CDR3: TGTGCCTCGCCCCCCGCAGGGGGCATCGGCAATCAGCCCCAGCATTTT. Protein product: CASPPAGGIGNQPQHF. This chain links TRBV28 with TRBJ1-5, with TRBD1 matching over 8 bases. Germline CDR1 and CDR2: MDHEN and SYDVKM. CDR3 length: 16 residues. J was trimmed by 2 bases and V by 11 bases; bases with no gene match: 14.

V and J are TRBV5-1 and TRBJ2-2, with TRBD2 matching over 8 bases. V lost 4 bases and J lost 5; bases outside the gene matches: 16. CDR3 length equals 18 residues. Germline V gives CDR1 SGHRS, CDR2 YFSETQ. The CDR3 coding sequence is TGCGCCAGCAGCAAAAGAGCGGGAGAGGGTTCAAGAACCGGGGAGCTGTTTTTT. Translation: CASSKRAGEGSRTGELFF.